This T cell receptor beta chain was documented in a study of cytomegalovirus exposure and HLA in healthy donors. Study conclusions and caveats: Among the sequence variants, a highly shared cluster was likely an artifact of sequencing. In an earlier analysis, in approximately 570 donors, most V segments appeared productive either ~90% or ~30% of the time. The authors later linked a missense DCLRE1C variant to TCR beta V- and J-gene trimming.

As to this clone: Its antigen is still unknown.

The PCR ran on 60 Vbeta and 13 Jbeta primers. Produced via immunoSEQ multiplex PCR; TCRdb's table is partial and in-frame only. This sample yields roughly 150,000 clones, of which 78% are seen a single time; 5.5% to 7% belongs to the top ten. This clonotype was sampled from a woman aged 40 to 50 in good health and CMV-seropositive. Sequencing used PBMCs.

The CDR3: CASRETSGTAYEQYF. CDR3 sequence (DNA): TGTGCCAGCAGGGAGACTAGCGGGACGGCCTACGAGCAGTACTTC. This rearrangement joins TRBV2 to TRBJ2-7; 11 nucleotides match TRBD2. Germline CDR1 and CDR2: SNHLY and FYNNEI. The CDR3 consists of 15 residues. J gave up 2 bases and V 6 bases, and 6 bases lay outside the gene matches.